The 27 T cell receptor beta chains presented below share a single source sample, sequenced in a study of blood T cell repertoires in COVID-19. Profiled with immunoSEQ multiplex PCR; TCRdb holds only in-frame clones, not every one. Of some 80,000 clones listed, about 86% are singletons. The sequenced sample was peripheral blood. Source of these receptors: a human donor in a cohort sampled during active COVID-19.

This rearrangement joins TRBV5-1 to TRBJ2-7, with D perhaps TRBD1 (6 bases). V was pared by 2 bases and J by 3 bases, with 18 bases between. CDR3 length: 16 residues. Per germline, CDR1 SGHRS and CDR2 YFSETQ. The CDR3 spells CASSLSPPSTGYEQYF. CDR3 in DNA: TGCGCCAGCAGCTTAAGCCCTCCCTCGACAGGCTACGAGCAGTACTTC.

V and J are TRBV5-1 and TRBJ1-1; 9 bases match TRBD1. In germline, CDR1 is SGHRS, CDR2 YFSETQ. Unmatched junction bases numbered 6, after V lost 4 bases and J lost 5 bases. CDR3 length: 14 residues. CDR3 DNA: TGCGCCAGCAGCCAGACAGGGGGGGAAACTGAAGCTTTCTTT. This sequence encodes CASSQTGGETEAFF.

The V call is TRBV5-1, the J call TRBJ1-6, with D tentatively TRBD1 (6 bases). There are 16 residues in the CDR3. From germline, CDR1 is SGHRS and CDR2 YFSETQ. V was clipped by 4 bases and J by 7 bases, with 18 bases between them. CDR3: CASSLALQGTNSPLHF. CDR3 nucleotide sequence: TGCGCCAGCAGCCTTGCCCTTCAGGGGACAAATTCACCCCTCCACTTT. Supplemented by reference TRBV5-1 and TRBJ1-6, the full variable domain reads KAGVTQTPRYLIKTRGQQVTLSCSPISGHRSVSWYQQTPGQGLQFLFEYFSETQRNKGNFPGRFSGRQFSNSRSEMNVSTLELGDSALYLCASSLALQGTNSPLHFGNGTRLTVT.

In this sample, this clone turned up once. This sequence joins TRBV5-8 and TRBJ2-2, with 14 bases lining up with TRBD2. V gave up 4 bases and J gave up 4 bases; unmatched junction bases: 3. Germline V gene sequence: CDR1 SGHTS, CDR2 YDEGEE. CDR3 length: 16 residues. CDR3 DNA sequence: TGTGCCAGCAGCCGGACTAGCGGGGGGTCCACCGGGGAGCTGTTTTTT. Its translation is CASSRTSGGSTGELFF.

The chain employs TRBV30 and TRBJ1-1; a weak D match, TRBD1 (5 bases). Germline loops: CDR1 GTSNPN, CDR2 SVGIG (reference sequence). The CDR3 totals 13 residues. V was trimmed by 0 bases and J by 4 bases, leaving 9 bases between them. The CDR3 sequence: CAWSVGTGTEAFF. DNA for the CDR3: TGTGCCTGGAGTGTGGGAACAGGCACTGAAGCTTTCTTT. The entire variable domain, with the rest obtained from reference TRBV30 and TRBJ1-1, is as follows: SQTIHQWPATLVQPVGSPLSLECTVEGTSNPNLYWYRQAAGRGLQLLFYSVGIGQISSEVPQNLSASRPQDRQFILSSKKLLLSDSGFYLCAWSVGTGTEAFFGQGTRLTVV.

The CDR3 reads CASSLGQAYNEQFF. In DNA, the CDR3 is TGCGCCAGCAGCTTGGGGCAGGCCTACAATGAGCAGTTCTTC. This chain uses TRBV5-1 with TRBJ2-1; D remains unclear. The CDR3 contains 14 residues. Germline V gene sequence: CDR1 SGHRS, CDR2 YFSETQ. Between the trimmed V and J ends, which lost 0 bases and 2 bases, there was a span of 6 bases.

The genes are TRBV5-4 and TRBJ2-1, with 7 nucleotides matching TRBD1. Germline-derived CDR1 and CDR2 are SGHNT and YYREEE (reference sequence). The J segment lost 1 base and the V segment lost 3 bases, leaving 7 bases of the junction unmatched. The CDR3 is 16 amino acids. In DNA form, the CDR3 reads TGTGCCAGCAGCTCGGGACAGATGGTTTCCTACAATGAGCAGTTCTTC. As protein: CASSSGQMVSYNEQFF.

J is TRBJ1-3 and V is TRBV5-6; a possible D gene is TRBD1 (6 bases). V lost 1 base and J lost 4, with 12 bases in between. The germline V gene encodes CDR1 SGHDT and CDR2 YYEEEE. This CDR3 contains 15 residues. The DNA of the CDR3 is TGTGCCAGCAGCTTGCAGGGGATAGGCGGAAACACCATATATTTT. It yields the protein CASSLQGIGGNTIYF.

CDR3 protein: CAIRSDMGTEAFF. CDR3 in DNA: TGTGCCATCAGATCGGACATGGGCACTGAAGCTTTCTTT. The chain has TRBV10-3 and TRBJ1-1; weak D call: TRBD1 (5 bases). This CDR3 is 13 amino acids long. Germline V lookup: CDR1 ENHRY, CDR2 SYGVKD. V lost 6 bases, J lost 4 bases, and 12 bases lay in between.

This clone was detected once. The chain uses TRBV7-8 and TRBJ1-2; no reliable D call. The V and J ends lost 0 bases and 2 bases respectively, with 13 bases between them. This CDR3 region has 16 residues. The germline V gene has CDR1 SGHVS and CDR2 FQNEAQ. The CDR3 spells CASSLAPLVANYGYTF. The CDR3 DNA is TGTGCCAGCAGCTTAGCCCCACTCGTCGCCAACTATGGCTACACCTTC. The whole variable domain, filled in from reference TRBV7-8 and TRBJ1-2, reads GAGVSQSPRYKVAKRGQDVALRCDPISGHVSLFWYQQALGQGPEFLTYFQNEAQLDKSGLPSDRFFAERPEGSVSTLKIQRTQQEDSAVYLCASSLAPLVANYGYTFGSGTRLTVV.

The rearrangement joins TRBV4-2 to TRBJ2-1, with TRBD2 matching over 7 bases. V shed 0 bases, J shed 10 bases, and the junction held 9 bases outside the gene matches. Germline loops: CDR1 LGHNA, CDR2 YNFKEQ. The CDR3 is made up of 15 amino acids. In DNA, the CDR3 is TGTGCCAGCAGCCAAGAGGGGGGGTCGCGTCGAGAGCAGTTCTTC. Its protein is CASSQEGGSRREQFF.

This clone was counted once. The chain links TRBV5-1 to TRBJ1-2; D is perhaps TRBD1 (5 bases). Germline V CDR1 and CDR2: SGHRS, YFSETQ. Trimming left V 7 bases short and J 4 bases short, with 11 bases between. The CDR3 runs to 12 residues. CDR3 residues: CASGGESYGYTF. In nucleotides, the CDR3 is TGCGCCAGCGGGGGGGAGTCCTATGGCTACACCTTC. The full variable domain, its missing parts supplied by reference TRBV5-1 and TRBJ1-2, is KAGVTQTPRYLIKTRGQQVTLSCSPISGHRSVSWYQQTPGQGLQFLFEYFSETQRNKGNFPGRFSGRQFSNSRSEMNVSTLELGDSALYLCASGGESYGYTFGSGTRLTVV.

J is TRBJ2-3 and V is TRBV25-1; D uncertain. Germline CDR1 reads MGHDK; CDR2 reads SYGVNS. Trimming took 0 bases from V and 0 from J, leaving 7 bases between them. The CDR3 extends over 15 amino acids. Here the CDR3 DNA reads TGTGCCAGCAGTGAATATAGTTCTAGCACAGATACGCAGTATTTT. Amino acid sequence: CASSEYSSSTDTQYF.

The CDR3 protein is CASSGAGGAAGGYTF. CDR3 sequence (DNA): TGTGCCAGCAGTGGGGCTGGGGGGGCCGCCGGTGGCTACACCTTC. The chain links TRBV2 to TRBJ1-2, with D possibly being TRBD1 (6 bases). Germline V gives CDR1 SNHLY, CDR2 FYNNEI. V lost 4 bases to trimming and J lost 7 bases, with 19 bases between them. CDR3 size: 15 residues.

The chain links TRBV2 to TRBJ1-2, with a weak D call TRBD1 (5 bases). The germline V gene has CDR1 SNHLY and CDR2 FYNNEI. The CDR3 extends over 14 amino acids. Trimming took 0 bases from V and 4 from J, leaving 9 bases between them. This chain's CDR3 is CASSEAGGRYGYTF. The CDR3 DNA reads TGTGCCAGCAGTGAAGCCGGGGGACGCTATGGCTACACCTTC.

The V gene is TRBV5-1, the J gene TRBJ1-1; D uncertain. CDR1 SGHRS and CDR2 YFSETQ come from the germline V gene. Trimming took off 1 base at V and 4 bases at J, with 17 bases between the two ends. CDR3 length equals 16 residues. In DNA, the CDR3 is TGCGCCAGCAGCTTGTCCCGGGAACACCAGATCACTGAAGCTTTCTTT. This encodes CASSLSREHQITEAFF.

The V call is TRBV18, the J call TRBJ1-4; D is possibly TRBD1 (6 bases). The germline V gene has CDR1 KGHSH and CDR2 LQKENI. The ends were cut back, 3 bases at V and 0 bases at J, with 17 bases in the middle. This CDR3 has 18 amino acids. The CDR3 sequence is CASSPTGPAGATNEKLFF. DNA for the CDR3: TGTGCCAGCTCACCCACGGGGCCCGCAGGGGCAACTAATGAAAAACTGTTTTTT. The whole variable domain, filled in from reference TRBV18 and TRBJ1-4, reads NAGVMQNPRHLVRRRGQEARLRCSPMKGHSHVYWYRQLPEEGLKFMVYLQKENIIDESGMPKERFSAEFPKEGPSILRIQQVVRGDSAAYFCASSPTGPAGATNEKLFFGSGTQLSVL.

The rearrangement links TRBV24-1 to TRBJ2-7; 8 nucleotides align to TRBD1. This CDR3 has 15 residues. V was clipped by 4 bases and J by 9 bases; unmatched bases: 13. Germline CDR1 reads KGHDR; CDR2 reads SFDVKD. The CDR3 is CATSDTTGDMRRQYF. Written as DNA, the CDR3 is TGTGCCACCAGTGACACGACAGGGGATATGAGACGGCAGTACTTC.

The CDR3 sequence: CASSSITSGSITGELFF. CDR3 nucleotide sequence: TGCGCCAGCAGCTCGATAACTAGCGGGAGCATCACCGGGGAGCTGTTTTTT. This chain links TRBV5-1 with TRBJ2-2, with 11 bases fitting TRBD2. Germline V CDR1 and CDR2: SGHRS, YFSETQ. The CDR3 has 17 residues. Trimming at V came to 3 bases and at J to 4 bases, leaving 8 bases not matched to a gene.

A single count supports this clone. This rearrangement joins TRBV20-1 to TRBJ2-5; TRBD2 aligns across 14 bases. J gave up 5 bases and V 3 bases, and 17 bases lay outside the gene matches. This CDR3 spans 19 amino acids. Germline V lookup: CDR1 DFQATT, CDR2 SNEGSKA (reference sequence). The CDR3 loop reads CSASSGTTGTSGRYETQYF. In nucleotides, the CDR3 is TGCAGTGCTAGTTCCGGGACCACCGGGACTAGCGGGAGATATGAGACCCAGTACTTC.

This CDR3 reads CASSPQGSGTGFHTF. CDR3 DNA: TGCGCCAGCAGTCCCCAAGGCTCCGGGACAGGCTTCCACACCTTC. J is TRBJ1-2 and V is TRBV4-1; TRBD1 aligns across 8 bases. CDR3 length: 15 amino acids. V was pared by 6 bases and J by 12 bases, with 18 bases of the junction left unmatched. Germline CDR1 is MGHRA and CDR2 is YSYEKL.

A few counts support this clone. The V call is TRBV9, the J call TRBJ2-2, with D tentatively TRBD1 (6 bases). CDR3 length: 17 amino acids. V was clipped by 3 bases and J by 0 bases, with 15 bases between them. In germline, CDR1 is SGDLS, CDR2 YYNGEE. CDR3 residues: CASSAGTGPANTGELFF. CDR3 coding DNA: TGTGCCAGCAGCGCGGGAACAGGGCCCGCGAACACCGGGGAGCTGTTTTTT.

As regards this clone: The germline gene is not matched at one end of the junction; a read error may be the cause. The chain is built from TRBV7-7 and TRBJ2-7; D is unclear. CDR3 length: 13 residues. Looked up from germline, CDR1 is SSHAT and CDR2 is FNYEAQ (reference sequence). The CDR3, as DNA: TGTGCTAGCAGCTTGGCGGCTTCCTACGAGCAGTACTTC. Translated: CASSLAASYEQYF.

The sample holds one count of this clone. V usage is TRBV7-2 and J usage is TRBJ1-4, with D tentatively TRBD1 (5 bases). Germline V gene data show CDR1 as SGHTA and CDR2 as FQGNSA. This CDR3 comprises 15 residues. V lost 2 bases to trimming and J lost 5 bases, with 12 bases between them. CDR3 protein: CASSLSQGLNEKLFF. DNA for the CDR3: TGTGCCAGCAGCTTATCGCAGGGCTTGAATGAAAAACTGTTTTTT. The whole variable domain, remainder taken from reference TRBV7-2 and TRBJ1-4, is GAGVSQSPSNKVTEKGKDVELRCDPISGHTALYWYRQSLGQGLEFLIYFQGNSAPDKSGLPSDRFSAERTGGSVSTLTIQRTQQEDSAVYLCASSLSQGLNEKLFFGSGTQLSVL.

The chain recombines TRBV3-1 (or the pseudogene TRBV3-2) with TRBJ2-3, with D perhaps matching TRBD2 (6 bases). Germline V gene lookup returns CDR1 LGHDT and CDR2 YNNKEL (reference sequence). The CDR3 runs to 15 residues. The V end was cut by 1 base, the J end by 4 bases, with 12 bases between. The CDR3: CASSQGPWEADTQYF. The CDR3, as DNA: TGTGCCAGCAGCCAAGGGCCGTGGGAGGCAGATACGCAGTATTTT.

This clone is a singleton in its sample. This chain connects TRBV5-1 to TRBJ2-5; perhaps TRBD2 as D (7 bases). Per the germline V gene, CDR1 is SGHRS and CDR2 is YFSETQ. V was pared by 3 bases and J by 4 bases, with 13 bases between. CDR3 length equals 14 residues. CDR3 bases: TGCGCCAGCAGCTGGGAGGGGGGGGGAGAGACCCAGTACTTC. Residues: CASSWEGGGETQYF.

The V and J genes are TRBV7-8 and TRBJ1-4, with a tentative D call TRBD1 (5 bases). Trimming left V 1 base short and J 8 bases short, with 11 bases between. Germline CDR1 and CDR2: SGHVS and FQNEAQ. The CDR3 is made up of 14 amino acids. The CDR3 reads CASSLGAGWEKLFF. Written as DNA, the CDR3 is TGTGCCAGCAGCTTAGGGGCAGGGTGGGAAAAACTGTTTTTT.